The 19 T cell receptor beta chains below all came from one sample that was sequenced in a study of blood T cells in healthy people across ages. Next came a second PCR, run for about 6 to 11 cycles, which used a sample-barcoded 5' primer along with a J-beta primer mix. One entry per CDR3 protein results from TCRdb running MiXCR on the 5' RACE reads. The profile shows 450,000 to 650,000 distinct CDR3 sequences, 24% of them singletons. This sample was shared with a second study, whose subject was T cells of mothers and their children.

What was sequenced was blood. These receptors were obtained from a boy younger than 18 in good health.

This clonotype was picked up a small number of times. The chain couples TRBV12-3 or TRBV12-4 to TRBJ1-3, with D perhaps TRBD1 (5 bases). Trimming cost V 3 bases and J 2 bases, with 8 bases left between them. CDR3 length equals 14 residues. The CDR3 DNA follows: TGTGCCAGCAGTTTTCGGGACGCTGGAAACACCATATATTTT. It codes for CASSFRDAGNTIYF.

This chain uses TRBV20-1 with TRBJ1-3, with D perhaps TRBD1 (6 bases). From germline, CDR1 is DFQATT and CDR2 SNEGSKA (reference sequence). CDR3 length: 14 residues. V was trimmed by 5 bases and J by 1 base, leaving 12 bases between them. The CDR3 region has the DNA TGCAGTGCTCCACAGGGAGGGTCTGGAAACACCATATATTTT. Translation gives CSAPQGGSGNTIYF.

The chain joins TRBV10-3 to TRBJ2-5; 9 bases align to TRBD1. Germline CDR1 and CDR2: ENHRY and SYGVKD. After removal of 3 bases from V and 5 bases from J, the junction contained 10 bases not matched to a gene. The CDR3 loop spans 16 amino acids. The CDR3 here is CAISEKLQGAWETQYF. The CDR3 region has the DNA TGTGCCATCAGTGAAAAGTTACAGGGGGCTTGGGAGACCCAGTACTTC.

At least ten counts were recorded for this clonotype. The chain couples TRBV29-1 to TRBJ2-5; no clear D gene. Germline V lookup: CDR1 SQVTM, CDR2 ANQGSEA. The CDR3 runs to 13 residues. The V and J ends lost 4 bases and 2 bases respectively, with 11 bases between them. CDR3 residues: CSVVVTAQETQYF. As DNA, the CDR3 is TGCAGCGTTGTTGTGACGGCGCAAGAGACCCAGTACTTC.

There are a few counts of this clonotype. The chain is built from TRBV7-9 and TRBJ2-5, with D tentatively TRBD1 or TRBD2 (5 bases each). TRBJ2-1 explains the end of the DNA better; the J call may be wrong. The length of the CDR3 is 18 residues. CDR1 is SEHNR, CDR2 FQNEAQ, per germline (reference sequence). The CDR3 DNA reads as TGTGCCAGCAGCTTCCGAGGGTGGGGACCAGAGGTTCGATATGAGCAGTTCTTC. Its protein product is CASSFRGWGPEVRYEQFF.

The chain employs TRBV7-2 and TRBJ2-3, with D possibly being TRBD2 (6 bases). Germline V lookup: CDR1 SGHTA, CDR2 FQGNSA. With 0 bases removed from V and 2 bases from J, the gap between germline ends came to 12 bases. This CDR3 comprises 16 residues. The CDR3 DNA follows: TGTGCCAGCAGCTTAGCTAGCGGAATTGCCACAGATACGCAGTATTTT. This sequence encodes CASSLASGIATDTQYF.

There are a few counts of this clonotype. CDR3 loop: CASSKTGANEQFF. CDR3 DNA sequence: TGTGCCAGCAGTAAGACTGGGGCAAATGAGCAGTTCTTC. The genes are TRBV28 and TRBJ2-1; maybe TRBD1 (5 bases). The CDR3 sequence is 13 residues long. Germline CDR1 MDHEN, CDR2 SYDVKM. Trimming pared 5 bases from V and 7 bases from J, leaving 12 bases between.

The chain is built from TRBV4-3 and TRBJ2-1; 12 positions agree with TRBD2. The V gene's germline CDR1 is LGHNA and CDR2 YSLEER. This CDR3 region has 18 residues. J lost 0 bases, V lost 6 bases, and 9 bases had no gene match. CDR3 coding DNA: TGCGCCAGCAGTCGAGGGACTAGCGGGTCGAGCTCCTACAATGAGCAGTTCTTC. It encodes CASSRGTSGSSSYNEQFF.

In its sample, this clonotype was seen a few times. The chain couples TRBV27 to TRBJ1-1; D gene uncertain. V was trimmed by 8 bases and J by 5 bases, leaving 21 bases between them. This CDR3 contains 15 residues. Germline assignment: CDR1 MNHEY and CDR2 SMNVEV (reference sequence). CDR3 sequence reads: CASLPTRMLVTEAFF. The CDR3 DNA follows: TGTGCCAGCTTACCCACTCGGATGCTAGTGACTGAAGCTTTCTTT.

The V call is TRBV6-1, the J call TRBJ2-7; 12 bases are a match to TRBD2. The trim removed 3 bases at V and 1 base at J, leaving 10 bases unmatched. Germline CDR1 is MNHNS and CDR2 is SASEGT. CDR3 length: 18 residues. For the CDR3, the DNA is TGTGCCAGCAGTGACAGGGGTCTAGCGGGAGGGCTGTCCTACGAGCAGTACTTC. Its protein product is CASSDRGLAGGLSYEQYF.

The chain recombines TRBV3-1 with TRBJ1-1; unclear D gene. The CDR3 spans 13 residues. V was trimmed by 2 bases and J by 3 bases, leaving 7 bases between them. CDR1 is LGHDT and CDR2 is YNNKEL in the germline V gene (reference sequence). The CDR3 DNA follows: TGTGCCAGCAGCCAATCCCGGGACACTGAAGCTTTCTTT. This translates into CASSQSRDTEAFF. Full variable domain (remainder filled in from reference TRBV3-1 and TRBJ1-1): DTAVSQTPKYLVTQMGNDKSIKCEQNLGHDTMYWYKQDSKKFLKIMFSYNNKELIINETVPNRFSPKSPDKAHLNLHINSLELGDSAVYFCASSQSRDTEAFFGQGTRLTVV.

The V call is TRBV20-1, the J call TRBJ2-1; TRBD2 matches at 12 bases. V lost 0 bases, J lost 4 bases, and 7 bases stayed unmatched. Germline V gives CDR1 DFQATT, CDR2 SNEGSKA (reference sequence). The CDR3 consists of 17 residues. For the CDR3, the DNA is TGCAGTGCTAGAGATAGACTAGCGGGAGCGGGTTACAATGAGCAGTTCTTC. Protein: CSARDRLAGAGYNEQFF.

The chain joins TRBV7-2 to TRBJ2-1, with 9 bases aligning to TRBD2. The CDR3 consists of 17 residues. J lost 5 bases, V lost 1 base, and 9 bases had no gene match. Germline V gene sequence: CDR1 SGHTA, CDR2 FQGNSA. The CDR3, as DNA: TGTGCCAGCAGCTTAGGAGTGTTAGCGGGGGCTGACAATGAGCAGTTCTTC. It translates to CASSLGVLAGADNEQFF. The full variable domain, in which reference TRBV7-2 and TRBJ2-1 provide the parts outside the CDR3, is GAGVSQSPSNKVTEKGKDVELRCDPISGHTALYWYRQSLGQGLEFLIYFQGNSAPDKSGLPSDRFSAERTGGSVSTLTIQRTQQEDSAVYLCASSLGVLAGADNEQFFGPGTRLTVL.

There are a few counts of this clonotype. The chain is built from TRBV6-6 and TRBJ2-3; 7 nucleotides match TRBD2. The V gene end was trimmed by 5 bases and the J gene end by 1 base; junction bases not matched to a gene: 9. Looked up from germline, CDR1 is MNHNY and CDR2 is SVGAGI (reference sequence). This CDR3 has 16 residues. The CDR3 region has the DNA TGTGCCAGCAGTCTACGCCAGCGGGATGGCACAGATACGCAGTATTTT. Its translation is CASSLRQRDGTDTQYF.

This sequence joins TRBV7-9 and TRBJ2-1; D is ambiguous. CDR1 and CDR2 from the germline V gene are SEHNR and FQNEAQ (reference sequence). Trimming shortened V by 5 bases and J by 7 bases, and 15 bases separated the two germline ends. The CDR3 length is 14 residues. As DNA, the CDR3 is TGTGCCAGCAGCAGCCGGGCGCCCGAAAATGAGCAGTTCTTC. Its translation: CASSSRAPENEQFF.

V and J are TRBV9 and TRBJ1-4, with D perhaps TRBD1 (5 bases). CDR3 length equals 16 residues. Trimming cost V 3 bases and J 7 bases, with 19 bases left between them. Germline V CDR1 and CDR2: SGDLS, YYNGEE. The CDR3 nucleotides read TGTGCCAGCAGCGCTCCTGGGAGGGGCCGGGGTGAAAAACTGTTTTTT. As protein: CASSAPGRGRGEKLFF.

This chain links TRBV29-1 with TRBJ2-7; 7 bases map to TRBD1. In germline, CDR1 is SQVTM, CDR2 ANQGSEA. This CDR3 comprises 13 residues. Trimming cost V 3 bases and J 0 bases; bases outside gene matches: 2. The CDR3 nucleotides are TGCAGCGTTGACGCAGGGGGCTCCTACGAGCAGTACTTC. Its protein is CSVDAGGSYEQYF.

This chain joins TRBV28 and TRBJ2-5; 9 bases align to TRBD1. V lost 5 bases and J lost 5; bases outside the gene matches: 12. Germline CDR1 and CDR2: MDHEN and SYDVKM. There are 16 residues in the CDR3. The CDR3 coding sequence is TGTGCCAGCAGTCACCAATGGACAGGGGTTAAGGAGACCCAGTACTTC. Protein: CASSHQWTGVKETQYF.

This clonotype was picked up a small number of times. The chain is built from TRBV5-1 and TRBJ2-1, with D possibly matching TRBD2 (6 bases). This CDR3 contains 15 residues. The germline V gene encodes CDR1 SGHRS and CDR2 YFSETQ. Trimming cost V 0 bases and J 9 bases, with 16 bases left between them. The DNA of the CDR3 is TGCGCCAGCAGCTTGGCGGACTATGGACTGGGTGAGCAGTTCTTC. The encoded protein is CASSLADYGLGEQFF.